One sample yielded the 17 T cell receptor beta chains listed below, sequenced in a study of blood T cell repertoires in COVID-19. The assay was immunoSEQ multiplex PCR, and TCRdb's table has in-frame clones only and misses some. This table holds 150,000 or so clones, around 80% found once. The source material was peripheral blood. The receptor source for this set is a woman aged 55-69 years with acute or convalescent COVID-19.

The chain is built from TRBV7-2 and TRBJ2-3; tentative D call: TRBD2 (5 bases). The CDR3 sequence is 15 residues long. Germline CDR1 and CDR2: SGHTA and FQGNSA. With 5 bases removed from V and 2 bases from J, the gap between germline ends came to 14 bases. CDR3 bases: TGTGCCAGCAGCCCCGAAATAGCGATCACAGATACGCAGTATTTT. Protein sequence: CASSPEIAITDTQYF.

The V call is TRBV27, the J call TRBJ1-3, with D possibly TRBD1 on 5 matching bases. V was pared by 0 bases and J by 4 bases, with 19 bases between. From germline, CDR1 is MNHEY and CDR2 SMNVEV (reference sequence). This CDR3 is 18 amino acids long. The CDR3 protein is CASSLSGGTPGPGNTIYF. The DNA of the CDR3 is TGTGCCAGCAGTTTATCGGGGGGAACCCCAGGACCCGGAAACACCATATATTTT.

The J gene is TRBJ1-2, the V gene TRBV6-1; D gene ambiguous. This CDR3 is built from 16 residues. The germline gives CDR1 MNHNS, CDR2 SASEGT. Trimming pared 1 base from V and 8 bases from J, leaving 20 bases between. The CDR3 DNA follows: TGTGCCAGCAGTGAAGGGATTACAGCGTATCGAGGGGGCTACACCTTC. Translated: CASSEGITAYRGGYTF.

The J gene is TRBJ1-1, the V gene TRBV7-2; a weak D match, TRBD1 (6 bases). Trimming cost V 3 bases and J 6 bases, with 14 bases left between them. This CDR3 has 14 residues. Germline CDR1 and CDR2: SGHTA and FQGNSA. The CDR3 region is CASSFRRGAAEAFF. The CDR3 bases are TGTGCCAGCAGCTTCCGGCGGGGGGCGGCTGAAGCTTTCTTT.

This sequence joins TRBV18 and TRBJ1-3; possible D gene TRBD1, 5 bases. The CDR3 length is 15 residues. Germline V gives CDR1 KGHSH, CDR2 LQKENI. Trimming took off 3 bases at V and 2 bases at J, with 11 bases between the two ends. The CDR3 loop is CASSPSRATGNTIYF. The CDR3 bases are TGTGCCAGCTCACCTAGCAGGGCCACTGGAAACACCATATATTTT.

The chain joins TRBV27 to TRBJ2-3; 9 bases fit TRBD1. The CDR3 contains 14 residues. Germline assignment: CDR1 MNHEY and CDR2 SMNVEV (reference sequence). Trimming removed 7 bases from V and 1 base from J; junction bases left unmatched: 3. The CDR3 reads CASKDRGGTDTQYF. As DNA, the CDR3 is TGTGCCAGCAAAGACAGGGGGGGCACAGATACGCAGTATTTT.

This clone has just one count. The CDR3 reads CATSRDPMGWGVWETQYF. DNA of the CDR3: TGTGCCACCAGCAGAGACCCCATGGGGTGGGGGGTGTGGGAGACCCAGTACTTC. The rearrangement uses TRBV15 and TRBJ2-5; TRBD2 is a possible D gene (6 bases). The CDR3 consists of 18 residues. From germline, CDR1 is LNHNV and CDR2 YYDKDF (reference sequence). V lost 0 bases to trimming and J lost 5 bases, with 22 bases between them.

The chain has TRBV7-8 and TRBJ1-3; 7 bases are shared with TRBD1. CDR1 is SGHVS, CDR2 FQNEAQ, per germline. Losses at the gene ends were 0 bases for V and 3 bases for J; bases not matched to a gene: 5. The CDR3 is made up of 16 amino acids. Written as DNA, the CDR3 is TGTGCCAGCAGCTTAGCGGGACAGAGTTTTGGAAACACCATATATTTT. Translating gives CASSLAGQSFGNTIYF.

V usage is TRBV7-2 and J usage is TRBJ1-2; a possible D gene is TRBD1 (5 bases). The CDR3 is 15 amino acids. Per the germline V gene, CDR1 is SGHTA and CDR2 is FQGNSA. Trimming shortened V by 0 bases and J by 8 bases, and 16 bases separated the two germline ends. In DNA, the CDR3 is TGTGCCAGCAGCTTAGCGTTGGGGCCTCAGGGAGGCTACACCTTC. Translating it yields CASSLALGPQGGYTF.

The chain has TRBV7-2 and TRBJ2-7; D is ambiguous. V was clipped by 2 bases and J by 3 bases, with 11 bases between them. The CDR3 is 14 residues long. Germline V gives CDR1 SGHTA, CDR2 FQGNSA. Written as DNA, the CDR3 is TGTGCCAGCAGCTTAATGGGTTCGGGCTACGAGCAGTACTTC. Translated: CASSLMGSGYEQYF. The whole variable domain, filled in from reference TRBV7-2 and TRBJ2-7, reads GAGVSQSPSNKVTEKGKDVELRCDPISGHTALYWYRQSLGQGLEFLIYFQGNSAPDKSGLPSDRFSAERTGGSVSTLTIQRTQQEDSAVYLCASSLMGSGYEQYFGPGTRLTVT.

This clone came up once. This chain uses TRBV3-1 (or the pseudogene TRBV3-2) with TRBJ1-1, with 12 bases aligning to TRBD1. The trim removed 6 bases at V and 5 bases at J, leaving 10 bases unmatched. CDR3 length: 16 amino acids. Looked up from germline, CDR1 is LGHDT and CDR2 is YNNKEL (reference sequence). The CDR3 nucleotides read TGTGCCAGCAGGCTCCGGGACAGGGGGCGAAGAACTGAAGCTTTCTTT. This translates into CASRLRDRGRRTEAFF.

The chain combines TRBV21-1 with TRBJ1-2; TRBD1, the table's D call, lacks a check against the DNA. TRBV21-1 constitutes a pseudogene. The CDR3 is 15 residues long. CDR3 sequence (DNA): TGTGCCAGCAGCAATCCAGGGGGTTCGGACTATGGCTACACCTTC. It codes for CASSNPGGSDYGYTF.

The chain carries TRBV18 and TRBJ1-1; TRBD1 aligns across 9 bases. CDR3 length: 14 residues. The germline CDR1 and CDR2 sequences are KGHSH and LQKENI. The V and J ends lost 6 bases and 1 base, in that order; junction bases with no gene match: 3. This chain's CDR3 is CASSGTGSNTEAFF. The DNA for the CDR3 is TGTGCCAGCTCTGGGACAGGGTCGAACACTGAAGCTTTCTTT.

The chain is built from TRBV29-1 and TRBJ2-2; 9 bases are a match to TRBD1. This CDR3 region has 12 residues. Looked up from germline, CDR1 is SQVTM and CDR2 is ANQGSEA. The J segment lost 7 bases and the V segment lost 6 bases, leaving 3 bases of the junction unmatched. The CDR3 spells CSVLTGGGELFF. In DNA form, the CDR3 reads TGCAGCGTACTGACAGGGGGCGGGGAGCTGTTTTTT.

CDR3 region: CASSLVGGRVSNQPQHF. CDR3 DNA: TGTGCCAGCAGCTTGGTCGGGGGTAGGGTTAGCAATCAGCCCCAGCATTTT. The gene calls are TRBV5-5 and TRBJ1-5; D may be TRBD1 (5 bases). Trimming pared 0 bases from V and 0 bases from J, leaving 13 bases between. The germline V gene encodes CDR1 SGHKS and CDR2 YYEKEE (reference sequence). The CDR3 spans 17 residues.

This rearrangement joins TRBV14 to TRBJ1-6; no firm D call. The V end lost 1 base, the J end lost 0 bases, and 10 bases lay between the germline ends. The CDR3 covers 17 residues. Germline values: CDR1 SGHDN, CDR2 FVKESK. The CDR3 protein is CASSQVAGSSYNSPLHF. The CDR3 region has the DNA TGTGCCAGCAGCCAAGTAGCCGGGAGCTCCTATAATTCACCCCTCCACTTT.

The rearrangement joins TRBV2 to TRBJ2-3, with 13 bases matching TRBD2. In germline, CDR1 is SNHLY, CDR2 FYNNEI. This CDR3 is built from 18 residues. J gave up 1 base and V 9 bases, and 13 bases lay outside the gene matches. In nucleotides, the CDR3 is TGTGCCAGTAGCCCCGGACTAGCGGGGGACTTGGGCACAGATACGCAGTATTTT. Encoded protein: CASSPGLAGDLGTDTQYF.